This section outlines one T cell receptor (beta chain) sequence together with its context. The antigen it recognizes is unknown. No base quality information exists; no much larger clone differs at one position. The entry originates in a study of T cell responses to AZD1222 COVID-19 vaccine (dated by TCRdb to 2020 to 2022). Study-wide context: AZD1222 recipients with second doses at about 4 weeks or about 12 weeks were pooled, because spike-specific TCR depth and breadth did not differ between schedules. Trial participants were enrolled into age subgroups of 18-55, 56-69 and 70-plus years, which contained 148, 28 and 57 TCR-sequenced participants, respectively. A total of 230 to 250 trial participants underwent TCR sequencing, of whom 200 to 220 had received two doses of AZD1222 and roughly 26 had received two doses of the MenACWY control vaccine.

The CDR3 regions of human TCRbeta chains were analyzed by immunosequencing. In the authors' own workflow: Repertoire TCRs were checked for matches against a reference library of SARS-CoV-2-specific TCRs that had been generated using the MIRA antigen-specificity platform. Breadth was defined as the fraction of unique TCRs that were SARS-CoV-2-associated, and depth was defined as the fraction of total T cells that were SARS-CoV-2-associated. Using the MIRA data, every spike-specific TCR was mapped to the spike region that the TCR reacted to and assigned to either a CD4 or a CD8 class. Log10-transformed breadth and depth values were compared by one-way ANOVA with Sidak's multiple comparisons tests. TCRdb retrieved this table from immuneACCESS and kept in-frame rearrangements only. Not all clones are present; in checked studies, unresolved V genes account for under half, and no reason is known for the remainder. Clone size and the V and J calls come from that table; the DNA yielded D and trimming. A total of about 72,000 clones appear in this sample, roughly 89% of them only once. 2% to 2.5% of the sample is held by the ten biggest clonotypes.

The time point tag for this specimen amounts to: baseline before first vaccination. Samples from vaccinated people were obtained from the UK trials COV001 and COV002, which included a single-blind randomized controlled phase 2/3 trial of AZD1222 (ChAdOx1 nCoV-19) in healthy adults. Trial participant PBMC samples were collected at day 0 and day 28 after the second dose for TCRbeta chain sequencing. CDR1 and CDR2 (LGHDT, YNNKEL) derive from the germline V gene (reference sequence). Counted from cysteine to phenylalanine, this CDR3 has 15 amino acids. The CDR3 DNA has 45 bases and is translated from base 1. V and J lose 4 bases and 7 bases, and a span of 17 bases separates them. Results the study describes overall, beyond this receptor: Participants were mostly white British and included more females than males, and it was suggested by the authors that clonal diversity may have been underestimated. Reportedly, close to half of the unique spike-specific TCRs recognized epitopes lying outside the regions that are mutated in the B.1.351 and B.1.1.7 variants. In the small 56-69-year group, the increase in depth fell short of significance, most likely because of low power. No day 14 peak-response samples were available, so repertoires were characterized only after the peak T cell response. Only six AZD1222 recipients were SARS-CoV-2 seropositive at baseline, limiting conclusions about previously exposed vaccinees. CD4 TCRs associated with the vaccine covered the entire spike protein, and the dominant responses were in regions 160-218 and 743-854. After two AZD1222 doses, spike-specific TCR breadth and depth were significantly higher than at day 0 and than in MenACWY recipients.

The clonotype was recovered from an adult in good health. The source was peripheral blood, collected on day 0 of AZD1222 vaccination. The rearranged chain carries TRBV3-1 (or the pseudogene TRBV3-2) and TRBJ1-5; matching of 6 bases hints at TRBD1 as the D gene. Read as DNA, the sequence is TGTGCCAGCAGCCTAGCAAGAGGGGGAGAACAGCCCCAGCATTTT. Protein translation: CASSLARGGEQPQHF.